This TCR beta chain was sequenced in a study of T-cell reconstitution after alpha-beta-depleted transplantation in children. General observations from the study: Newly produced T cells mostly accounted for T-cell counts and diversity one year post-transplant. Surviving recipient T cells and thymic progenitors accounted for the high day-60 TCRbeta diversity observed in some patients.

Unique molecular identifiers tagged the TCRbeta library. TCRdb ran MiXCR on the PCR reads and lists one entry per CDR3 protein. The sample lists a few hundred thousand distinct CDR3 sequences, 15% to 20% seen once, with under 30% in the top ten. Turning to this clonotype: The antigen remains unidentified.

The V gene's germline CDR1 is KGHDR and CDR2 SFDVKD. The CDR3 extends over 13 amino acids. Trimming cost V 7 bases and J 7 bases; bases outside gene matches: 3. This specimen was PBMCs, mostly from graft donor cells, taken 360 days after TCRalphabeta/CD19-depleted stem cell transplant. The genes are TRBV24-1 and TRBJ2-3; TRBD1 aligns across 11 bases. The clonotype originates from a boy under three years old who had a stem cell transplant for Wiskott-Aldrich syndrome, so the T cells may come from the graft donor. The DNA for the CDR3 is TGTGCCACCAGCGGACAGGGGGCATATACGCAGTATTTT. Amino acid sequence: CATSGQGAYTQYF.